This TCR beta chain was retrieved from a study of cytomegalovirus exposure and HLA in healthy donors. This clone was detected only once. Antigen specificity is unknown. V lost 6 bases, J lost 2 bases, and 13 bases lay in between. From germline, CDR1 is SGHRS and CDR2 YFSETQ. The CDR3 runs to 14 residues. Data came from immunoSEQ multiplex PCR; TCRdb stores just in-frame clones and leaves some out. The sample has about 350,000 clones; around 87% are singletons. The study, taken as a whole, reports: The study designated roughly 160 TCR beta chains cytomegalovirus-associated.

Sequences were obtained from PBMCs. The clonotype was recovered from a woman in her thirties in good health and CMV-seropositive. V and J are TRBV5-1 and TRBJ2-3; possible D gene TRBD2, 6 bases. The CDR3 nucleotides are TGCGCCAGCACCGATCCGGGACTCACAGATACGCAGTATTTT. Residues: CASTDPGLTDTQYF.